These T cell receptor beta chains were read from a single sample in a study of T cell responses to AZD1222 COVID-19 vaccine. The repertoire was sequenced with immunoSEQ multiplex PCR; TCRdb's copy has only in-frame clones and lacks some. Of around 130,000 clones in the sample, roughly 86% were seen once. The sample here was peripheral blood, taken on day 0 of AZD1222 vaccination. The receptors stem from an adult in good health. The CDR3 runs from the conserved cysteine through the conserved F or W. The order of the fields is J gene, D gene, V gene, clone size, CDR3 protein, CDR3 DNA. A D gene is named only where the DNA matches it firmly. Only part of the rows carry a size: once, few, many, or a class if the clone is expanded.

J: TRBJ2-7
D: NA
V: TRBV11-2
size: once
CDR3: CASSSLYGPRHYEQYF
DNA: TGTGCCAGCAGCTCCCTCTACGGGCCCCGCCACTACGAGCAGTACTTC

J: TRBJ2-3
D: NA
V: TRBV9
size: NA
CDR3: CASSVGGADTQYF
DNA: TGTGCCAGCAGCGTAGGAGGCGCAGATACGCAGTATTTT

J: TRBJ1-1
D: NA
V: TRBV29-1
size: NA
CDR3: CSVEDQARRDKGFTEAFF
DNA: TGCAGCGTTGAAGACCAAGCTCGCCGGGACAAAGGTTTCACTGAAGCTTTCTTT

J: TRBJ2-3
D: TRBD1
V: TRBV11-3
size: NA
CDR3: CASSPFPGQGADTQYF
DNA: TGTGCCAGCAGCCCCTTTCCGGGACAGGGGGCAGATACGCAGTATTTT

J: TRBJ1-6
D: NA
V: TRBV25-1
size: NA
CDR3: CASRLQASSPLHF
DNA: TGTGCCAGCAGACTACAGGCGTCTTCACCCCTCCACTTT

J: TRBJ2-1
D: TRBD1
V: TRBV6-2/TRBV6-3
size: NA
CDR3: CASSYSWTGSPNSEQFF
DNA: TGTGCCAGCAGTTACTCTTGGACAGGGTCCCCCAATAGTGAGCAGTTCTTC

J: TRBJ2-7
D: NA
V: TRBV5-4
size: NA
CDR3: CASSGGRDTFSYEQYF
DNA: TGTGCCAGCAGCGGCGGCCGGGACACCTTCTCCTACGAGCAGTACTTC

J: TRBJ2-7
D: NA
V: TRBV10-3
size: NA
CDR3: CAISGPRVEQYF
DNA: TGTGCCATCAGCGGACCGAGGGTCGAGCAGTACTTC

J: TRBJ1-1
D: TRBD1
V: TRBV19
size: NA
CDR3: CASRPGQGNTEAFF
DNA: TGTGCCAGTAGACCGGGACAGGGGAACACTGAAGCTTTCTTT

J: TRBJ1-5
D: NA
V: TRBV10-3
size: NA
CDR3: CAISDQNENQPQHF
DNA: TGTGCCATCAGTGATCAGAACGAAAATCAGCCCCAGCATTTT

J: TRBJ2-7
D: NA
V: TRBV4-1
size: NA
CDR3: CASSQVTGIARLEQYF
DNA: TGCGCCAGCAGCCAAGTAACCGGGATCGCAAGATTGGAGCAGTACTTC

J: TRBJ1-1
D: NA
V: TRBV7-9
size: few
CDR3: CASSLGSPHTEAFF
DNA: TGTGCCAGCAGCTTAGGGTCTCCGCACACTGAAGCTTTCTTT

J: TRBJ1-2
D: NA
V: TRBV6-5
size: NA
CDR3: CATVGGDGYTF
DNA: TGTGCCACCGTCGGAGGGGACGGCTACACCTTC

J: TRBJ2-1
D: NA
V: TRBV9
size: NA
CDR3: CASSATSGDNEQFF
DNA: TGTGCCAGCAGCGCAACTTCAGGGGACAATGAGCAGTTCTTC

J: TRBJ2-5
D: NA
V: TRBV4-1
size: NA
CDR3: CASSQEVQETQYF
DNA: TGCGCCAGCAGCCAAGAGGTCCAAGAGACCCAGTACTTC

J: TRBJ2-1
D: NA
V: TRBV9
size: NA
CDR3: CASSVDGQPYNEQFF
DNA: TGTGCCAGCAGCGTAGATGGACAGCCATACAATGAGCAGTTCTTC

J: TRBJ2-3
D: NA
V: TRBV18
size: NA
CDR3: CASSPGEEDTQYF
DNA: TGTGCCAGCTCACCGGGTGAGGAAGATACGCAGTATTTT

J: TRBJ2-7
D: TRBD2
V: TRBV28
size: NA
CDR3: CASSLNLVTSRSYEQYF
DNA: TGTGCCAGCAGTTTAAACTTAGTGACTAGCCGGTCCTACGAGCAGTACTTC

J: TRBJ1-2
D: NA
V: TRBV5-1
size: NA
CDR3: CASSSHRDGYTF
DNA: TGCGCCAGCAGCAGTCACAGGGATGGCTACACCTTC

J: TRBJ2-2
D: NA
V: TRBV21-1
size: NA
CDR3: CASSSRQGHTGELFF
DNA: TGTGCCAGCAGCAGTCGACAGGGCCACACCGGGGAGCTGTTTTTT

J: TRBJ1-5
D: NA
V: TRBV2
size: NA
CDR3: CASSQTTDSQPQHF
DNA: TGTGCCAGCAGCCAAACAACCGATTCCCAGCCCCAGCATTTT

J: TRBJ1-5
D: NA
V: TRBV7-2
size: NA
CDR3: CASSLVGRSNQPQHF
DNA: TGTGCCAGCAGCTTAGTAGGAAGGAGCAATCAGCCCCAGCATTTT

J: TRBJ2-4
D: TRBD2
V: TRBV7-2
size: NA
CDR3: CASSPHSGAAKNIQYF
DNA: TGTGCCAGCAGCCCCCATAGCGGGGCGGCCAAAAACATTCAGTACTTC

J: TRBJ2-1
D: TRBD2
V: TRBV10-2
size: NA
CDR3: CASSESMASGYNEQFF
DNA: TGCGCCAGCAGTGAGTCGATGGCTAGCGGTTACAATGAGCAGTTCTTC

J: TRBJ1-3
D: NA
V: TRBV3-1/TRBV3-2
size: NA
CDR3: CASSADRTSGNTIYF
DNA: TGTGCCAGCAGCGCAGACAGGACCTCTGGAAACACCATATATTTT

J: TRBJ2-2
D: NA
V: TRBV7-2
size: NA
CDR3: CASSLGLDWAGELFF
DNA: TGTGCCAGCAGCTTAGGACTAGACTGGGCCGGGGAGCTGTTTTTT

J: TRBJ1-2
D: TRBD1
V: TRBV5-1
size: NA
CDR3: CASSENDRVRNGYTF
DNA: TGCGCCAGCAGCGAAAATGACAGGGTCCGTAATGGCTACACCTTC

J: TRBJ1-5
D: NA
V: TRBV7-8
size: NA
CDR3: CASSPERSNQPQHF
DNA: TGTGCCAGCAGCCCGGAAAGAAGCAATCAGCCCCAGCATTTT

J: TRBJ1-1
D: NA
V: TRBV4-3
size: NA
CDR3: CASSQVYPSTEAFF
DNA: TGCGCCAGCAGCCAAGTGTATCCGAGCACTGAAGCTTTCTTT

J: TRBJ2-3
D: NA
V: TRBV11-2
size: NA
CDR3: CASSLDSRGPQYF
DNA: TGTGCCAGCAGCTTAGACTCCCGGGGTCCGCAGTATTTT

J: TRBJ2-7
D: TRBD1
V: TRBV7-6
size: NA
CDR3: CASSQGQGDEQYF
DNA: TGTGCCAGCAGCCAAGGACAGGGGGACGAGCAGTACTTC

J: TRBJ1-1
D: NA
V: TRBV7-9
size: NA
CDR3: CASSFTEAFF
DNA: TGTGCCAGCAGCTTCACTGAAGCTTTCTTT

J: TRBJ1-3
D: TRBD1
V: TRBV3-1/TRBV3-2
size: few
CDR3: CASSQPAGGTSGNTIYF
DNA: TGTGCCAGCAGCCAACCCGCAGGGGGTACTTCTGGAAACACCATATATTTT

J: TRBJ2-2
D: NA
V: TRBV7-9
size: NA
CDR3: CASSLMGKNTGELFF
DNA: TGTGCCAGCAGCTTAATGGGGAAGAACACCGGGGAGCTGTTTTTT

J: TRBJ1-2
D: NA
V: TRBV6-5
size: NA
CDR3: CASSYLPDTTYGYTF
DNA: TGTGCCAGCAGTTACCTACCTGACACGACCTATGGCTACACCTTC

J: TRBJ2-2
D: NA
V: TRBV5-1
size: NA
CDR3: CASSLVTPSTGELFF
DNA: TGCGCCAGCAGCTTGGTAACTCCGTCCACCGGGGAGCTGTTTTTT

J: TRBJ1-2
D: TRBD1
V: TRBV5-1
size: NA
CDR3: CASSPWTGGYGYTF
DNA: TGCGCCAGCAGCCCCTGGACAGGAGGCTATGGCTACACCTTC